This T cell receptor beta chain was identified in a study of blood T cell repertoires in COVID-19. Study in general: Collection of acute and convalescent COVID-19 samples took place in the United States, Italy and Spain.

CDR3 length: 15 residues. The V gene's germline CDR1 is SGHNT and CDR2 YENEEA. The junction had 7 bases not matched to a gene; V was cut back by 5 bases and J by 4 bases. As processed by the authors: Amplification from reference gene primers served as the basis for estimated nucleated cell counts. Profiled with immunoSEQ multiplex PCR; TCRdb holds only in-frame clones, not every one. The DNA was the basis for D and trimming; V, J and clone size are from that table. The data hold 130,000 or so clones, with approximately 90% observed a single time. V and J are TRBV11-3 and TRBJ2-2; 7 bases align to TRBD1. The receptor was derived from a man aged 70 or older with active COVID-19. Sequenced input: peripheral blood. The CDR3 is CASSAGQDITGELFF. CDR3 DNA sequence: TGTGCCAGCAGCGCCGGACAGGACATCACCGGGGAGCTGTTTTTT. Full variable domain (missing parts from reference TRBV11-3 and TRBJ2-2): EAGVVQSPRYKIIEKKQPVAFWCNPISGHNTLYWYLQNLGQGPELLIRYENEEAVDDSQLPKDRFSAERLKGVDSTLKIQPAELGDSAVYLCASSAGQDITGELFFGEGSRLTVL.